The TCR beta chain described here comes from a study of control samples from healthy donors and cancer patients (dated by TCRdb to about 2020). Of note for this clone: The antigen it binds to is not known. No much larger clone exists at a distance of one base, and base qualities are not known.

The method behind the library was the immunoSEQ multiplex PCR assay. Here the immuneACCESS table is served through TCRdb, limited to in-frame sequences with V and J called. Missing clones are a known gap in these copies; in checked studies unresolved V genes cover under half, and the rest lacks a known reason. The sample table records approximately 50,000 clones; 95% of these occur just once. Approximately 2.3% of the sample comes from the top ten. For CDR1 and CDR2, the germline V gene (reference sequence) lists LNHDA and SQIVND. From its cysteine to its phenylalanine, the CDR3 spans 12 amino acids. The retained sequence is limited to the CDR3, 36 bases, with the frame set at the first base. V and J are truncated by 7 bases and 7 bases respectively, leaving an intervening sequence of 11 bases.

The sequence came from a man aged 25 to 40 in good health. The V gene is TRBV19 and the J gene is TRBJ1-5, and TRBD1 may be the D gene, going by 5 matching bases. The sample consisted of blood. The CDR3 reads as follows: CASKGQAQPQHF. Read as DNA, the sequence is TGTGCCAGTAAGGGGCAGGCCCAGCCCCAGCATTTT.